This T cell receptor (beta chain) comes out of a study of early T cells in non-severe SARS-CoV-2 infection. Overall study results and limits: VDJdb matching skewed toward anti-spike CD8 responses, missing private and CD4 specificities.

This clonotype appeared many times. Its antigen is unknown. Unique molecular identifiers (one per individual cDNA molecule) were attached. TCRdb reprocessed the 5' RACE reads with MiXCR, giving one entry per CDR3 protein. The data contain around 40,000 distinct CDR3 sequences, roughly 11% of them singletons. The trim removed 0 bases at V and 3 bases at J, leaving 7 bases unmatched. This CDR3 region has 16 residues. Per germline, CDR1 SGHVS and CDR2 FNYEAQ. The genes are TRBV7-6 and TRBJ1-2; 7 bases line up with TRBD1. The source of this sequence is an adult who was a healthcare worker with PCR-confirmed SARS-CoV-2 infection or an uninfected control (not recorded which). The specimen was whole blood. The CDR3 here is CASSLARQGEDYGYTF. CDR3 sequence (DNA): TGTGCCAGCAGCTTAGCCCGACAGGGCGAAGACTATGGCTACACCTTC.